A selection of T cell receptor beta chains follows, all from one sample in a study of cytomegalovirus exposure and HLA in healthy donors. TCRdb's copy holds only in-frame clones and misses some; the assay was immunoSEQ multiplex PCR. The sample shows 150,000 to 200,000 clones, more than 65% of them seen only once. Sequenced material: PBMCs. These receptors were taken from a man aged 25 to 40 in good health and CMV-seronegative. Each CDR3 is given with its conserved first and last residue. Fields, in order: CDR3 protein, clone size, J gene, V gene, CDR3 length. The size of a clone is reported for some rows only, either as once, few or many, or as a class for expanded clones.

CDR3aa: CASRGPDYNSPLHF
abundance: few
j_gene: TRBJ1-6
v_gene: TRBV6-4
len: 14

CDR3aa: CASSQGALGGTDTQYF
abundance: .
j_gene: TRBJ2-3
v_gene: TRBV4-1
len: 16

CDR3aa: CASVFRGGNEQFF
abundance: .
j_gene: TRBJ2-1
v_gene: TRBV2
len: 13

CDR3aa: CASREAQPLHF
abundance: few
j_gene: TRBJ1-6
v_gene: TRBV2
len: 11

CDR3aa: CASSFLGQGFETQYF
abundance: .
j_gene: TRBJ2-5
v_gene: TRBV7-2
len: 15

CDR3aa: CASSRTGGWEQYF
abundance: .
j_gene: TRBJ2-7
v_gene: TRBV6-5
len: 13

CDR3aa: CSVRPGQAHHEKLFF
abundance: once
j_gene: TRBJ1-4
v_gene: TRBV29-1
len: 15

CDR3aa: CASRPNRDQPQHF
abundance: few
j_gene: TRBJ1-5
v_gene: TRBV6-5
len: 13

CDR3aa: CASSPSGGAYTGELFF
abundance: .
j_gene: TRBJ2-2
v_gene: TRBV18
len: 16

CDR3aa: CAISKWGLAVANEQFF
abundance: .
j_gene: TRBJ2-1
v_gene: TRBV10-3
len: 16

CDR3aa: CAWSPARGIDEKLFF
abundance: .
j_gene: TRBJ1-4
v_gene: TRBV30
len: 15

CDR3aa: CASSQGPLTSGITRGGELFF
abundance: .
j_gene: TRBJ2-2
v_gene: TRBV4-3
len: 20

CDR3aa: CASNRLAGGGYNEQFF
abundance: .
j_gene: TRBJ2-1
v_gene: TRBV9
len: 16

CDR3aa: CAWSRGRVDSPLHF
abundance: .
j_gene: TRBJ1-6
v_gene: TRBV30
len: 14

CDR3aa: CSSSSDWAGENFNQPQHF
abundance: .
j_gene: TRBJ1-5
v_gene: TRBV7-9
len: 18

CDR3aa: CASSPRQGRDTEAFF
abundance: .
j_gene: TRBJ1-1
v_gene: TRBV27
len: 15

CDR3aa: CASSLGTPTSYEQYF
abundance: once
j_gene: TRBJ2-7
v_gene: TRBV5-1
len: 15

CDR3aa: CASSVQGLSQETQYF
abundance: .
j_gene: TRBJ2-5
v_gene: TRBV9
len: 15

CDR3aa: CASSLEQGALNTGELFF
abundance: .
j_gene: TRBJ2-2
v_gene: TRBV11-3
len: 17

CDR3aa: CASSSVAGAIAYEQYF
abundance: .
j_gene: TRBJ2-7
v_gene: TRBV5-1
len: 16

CDR3aa: CASSRDSSYEQYF
abundance: .
j_gene: TRBJ2-7
v_gene: TRBV2
len: 13

CDR3aa: CASRPGLTTGELFF
abundance: .
j_gene: TRBJ2-2
v_gene: TRBV19
len: 14

CDR3aa: CASSQGPGTGSQEQYF
abundance: .
j_gene: TRBJ2-7
v_gene: TRBV4-3
len: 16

CDR3aa: CASSMLDRMNTEAFF
abundance: .
j_gene: TRBJ1-1
v_gene: TRBV19
len: 15

CDR3aa: CASSPTPTGTSGREQFF
abundance: .
j_gene: TRBJ2-1
v_gene: TRBV11-3
len: 17

CDR3aa: CASSVRQGTPEAFF
abundance: once
j_gene: TRBJ1-1
v_gene: TRBV7-8
len: 14

CDR3aa: CAWSVLQGLSPLHF
abundance: .
j_gene: TRBJ1-6
v_gene: TRBV30
len: 14

CDR3aa: CASSSNRREEQFF
abundance: .
j_gene: TRBJ2-1
v_gene: TRBV7-9
len: 13

CDR3aa: CASSPQGASTDTQYF
abundance: .
j_gene: TRBJ2-3
v_gene: TRBV7-2
len: 15

CDR3aa: CASNRDTNQPQHF
abundance: .
j_gene: TRBJ1-5
v_gene: TRBV28
len: 13

CDR3aa: CASSQAKTGRNSPLHF
abundance: .
j_gene: TRBJ1-6
v_gene: TRBV4-3
len: 16

CDR3aa: CASSPPSLADEQFF
abundance: .
j_gene: TRBJ2-1
v_gene: TRBV18
len: 14

CDR3aa: CASSLPGRGAQETQYF
abundance: .
j_gene: TRBJ2-5
v_gene: TRBV4-1
len: 16

CDR3aa: CASSLAADTQYF
abundance: .
j_gene: TRBJ2-3
v_gene: TRBV5-6
len: 12

CDR3aa: CASSIGGSGAIRETQYF
abundance: once
j_gene: TRBJ2-5
v_gene: TRBV9
len: 17

CDR3aa: CASSVTSGGYYEQFF
abundance: .
j_gene: TRBJ2-1
v_gene: TRBV7-9
len: 15

CDR3aa: CASSIAGTYEQYF
abundance: few
j_gene: TRBJ2-7
v_gene: TRBV5-1
len: 13

CDR3aa: CASSPDGTSVAYYGYTF
abundance: .
j_gene: TRBJ1-2
v_gene: TRBV5-6
len: 17

CDR3aa: CASSQDLSLEQYF
abundance: .
j_gene: TRBJ2-7
v_gene: TRBV14
len: 13

CDR3aa: CASSGDRVKGYTF
abundance: .
j_gene: TRBJ1-2
v_gene: TRBV28
len: 13

CDR3aa: CASSLSGTVTDTQYF
abundance: few
j_gene: TRBJ2-3
v_gene: TRBV28
len: 15

CDR3aa: CASRSRGRSTDTQYF
abundance: .
j_gene: TRBJ2-3
v_gene: TRBV2
len: 15

CDR3aa: CASSAGEGGRGNTIYF
abundance: .
j_gene: TRBJ1-3
v_gene: TRBV9
len: 16

CDR3aa: CASSQDGGSNQPQHF
abundance: .
j_gene: TRBJ1-5
v_gene: TRBV4-3
len: 15

CDR3aa: CASSFDSSGANVLTF
abundance: .
j_gene: TRBJ2-6
v_gene: TRBV28
len: 15